This note documents a single TCR beta chain sequence. The source of the sample is a study of early T cells in non-severe SARS-CoV-2 infection. TCRdb re-called the 5' RACE reads with MiXCR, one entry per CDR3 protein. The sample carries roughly 99,000 distinct CDR3 sequences, more than 9.5% recorded once. The TCR was taken from an adult who was a healthcare worker with PCR-confirmed SARS-CoV-2 infection or an uninfected control (not recorded which). Sequencing input: whole blood.

CDR3 DNA: TGTGCCTGGAGTGCTGAGTACTATGGCTACACCTTC. Translation gives CAWSAEYYGYTF. This sequence joins TRBV30 and TRBJ1-2; the D is unclear. Germline values: CDR1 GTSNPN, CDR2 SVGIG (reference sequence). Trimming removed 1 base at V and 3 bases at J, with 6 bases between. The CDR3 extends over 12 amino acids.